This paragraph covers one TCR beta chain sequence. The sample belongs to a study of neoadjuvant nivolumab and ipilimumab in lung cancer. Clones were sequenced by immunoSEQ multiplex PCR, and TCRdb holds only the in-frame ones, with some missing. The sample contains approximately 23,000 clones, around 82% of which appear only once. The germline gives CDR1 SGHAT, CDR2 FQNNGV. V dropped 2 bases and J dropped 6 bases, with 10 bases sitting between them. CDR3 size: 14 residues. The TCR sequence derives from an adult with non-small cell lung cancer. Sequencing used peripheral blood, obtained before neoadjuvant nivolumab, alone or with ipilimumab. The genes are TRBV11-2 and TRBJ1-4, with D hard to call. In nucleotides, the CDR3 is TGTGCCAGCAGCTTATCGGGGTGGGATGAAAAACTGTTTTTT. This sequence encodes CASSLSGWDEKLFF.